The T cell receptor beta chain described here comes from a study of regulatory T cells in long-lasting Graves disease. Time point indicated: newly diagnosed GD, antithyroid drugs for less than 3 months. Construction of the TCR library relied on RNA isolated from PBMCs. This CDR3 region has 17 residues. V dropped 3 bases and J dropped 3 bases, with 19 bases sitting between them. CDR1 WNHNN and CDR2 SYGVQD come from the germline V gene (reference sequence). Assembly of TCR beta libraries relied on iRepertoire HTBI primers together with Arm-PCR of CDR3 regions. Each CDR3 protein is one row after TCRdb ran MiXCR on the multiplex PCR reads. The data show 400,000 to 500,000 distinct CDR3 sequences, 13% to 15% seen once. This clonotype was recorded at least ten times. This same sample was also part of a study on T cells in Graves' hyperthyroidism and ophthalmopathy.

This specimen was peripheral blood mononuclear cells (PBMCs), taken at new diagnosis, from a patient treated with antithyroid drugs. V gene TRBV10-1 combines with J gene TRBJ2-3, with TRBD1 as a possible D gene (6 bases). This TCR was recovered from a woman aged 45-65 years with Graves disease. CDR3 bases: TGCGCCAGCAGTGAAACTATACAGGGTGGTATTACAGATACGCAGTATTTT. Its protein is CASSETIQGGITDTQYF.